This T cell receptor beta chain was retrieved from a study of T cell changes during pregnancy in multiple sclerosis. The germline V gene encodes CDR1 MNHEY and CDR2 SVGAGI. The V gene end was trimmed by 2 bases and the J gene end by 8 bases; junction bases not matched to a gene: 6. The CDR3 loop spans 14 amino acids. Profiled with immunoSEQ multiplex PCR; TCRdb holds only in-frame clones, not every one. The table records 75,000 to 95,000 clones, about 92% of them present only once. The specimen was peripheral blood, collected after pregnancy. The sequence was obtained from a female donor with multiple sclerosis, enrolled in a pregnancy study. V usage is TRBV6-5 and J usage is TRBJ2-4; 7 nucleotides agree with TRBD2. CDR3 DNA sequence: TGTGCCAGCAGTTACGGCGGGGGACTCGACATTCAGTACTTC. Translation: CASSYGGGLDIQYF.